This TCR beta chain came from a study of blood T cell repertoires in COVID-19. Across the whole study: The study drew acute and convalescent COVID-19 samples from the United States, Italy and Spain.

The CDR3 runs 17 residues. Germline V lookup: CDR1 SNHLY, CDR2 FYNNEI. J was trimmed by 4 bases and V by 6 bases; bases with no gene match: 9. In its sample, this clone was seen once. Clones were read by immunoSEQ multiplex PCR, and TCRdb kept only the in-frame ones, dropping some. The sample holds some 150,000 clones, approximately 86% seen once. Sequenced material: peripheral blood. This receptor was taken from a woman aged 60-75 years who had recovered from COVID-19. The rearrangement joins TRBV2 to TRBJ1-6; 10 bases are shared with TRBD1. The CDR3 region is CASRPTGGGLYNSPLHF. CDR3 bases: TGTGCCAGCAGGCCGACAGGGGGCGGACTTTATAATTCACCCCTCCACTTT.